This paragraph covers one T cell receptor beta chain sequence. Its antigen remains unidentified. Trimming shortened V by 3 bases and J by 1 base, and 11 bases separated the two germline ends. The CDR3 covers 14 residues. The germline V gene encodes CDR1 GTSNPN and CDR2 SVGIG (reference sequence). The entirety of the isolated RNA underwent reverse transcription, so expressed TCRB transcripts were sequenced. Assay: immunoSEQ multiplex PCR; the TCRdb copy retains only in-frame clones and omits some. This sample has some 350,000 clones; around a tenth occur once, and the top ten carry around 0.66%. These data are taken from a study of beta chain features in type 1 diabetes. Overall study findings and caveats: Type 1 diabetes patients had moderately but significantly shorter TCRB CDR3s in all four CD4+ subsets.

The rearrangement links TRBV30 to TRBJ2-3; D remains unclear. Sample: central memory CD4+ T cells from blood. This clonotype originated in a man aged 25-45 years with type 1 diabetes. In nucleotides, the CDR3 is TGTGCCTGGAGGCCCCGGGCTCGCACAGATACGCAGTATTTT. Residues: CAWRPRARTDTQYF.